These T cell receptor beta chains were read from a single sample in a study of T cell changes during pregnancy in multiple sclerosis. Assay: immunoSEQ multiplex PCR; the TCRdb copy retains only in-frame clones and omits some. The table has approximately 80,000 clones, over 85% seen once. This specimen was peripheral blood, taken in the second trimester of pregnancy. The origin of the receptors is a female donor in good health, enrolled as a control in a pregnancy study. Each CDR3 is given with its conserved first and last residue. The order of the fields is J gene, clone size, V gene, D gene, CDR3 protein, CDR3 DNA. D genes are given only for firm matches. Part of the rows lack a size; the others show once, few, many or a class for expanded clones.

J gene: TRBJ2-3
clone size: -
V gene: TRBV28
D gene: -
CDR3 protein: CASIQLADGTDTQYF
CDR3 DNA: TGTGCCAGCATCCAACTAGCTGACGGCACAGATACGCAGTATTTT

J gene: TRBJ2-1
clone size: -
V gene: TRBV27
D gene: -
CDR3 protein: CASSFRSSEFF
CDR3 DNA: TGTGCCAGCAGTTTTCGATCTTCGGAGTTCTTC

J gene: TRBJ2-1
clone size: once
V gene: TRBV14
D gene: -
CDR3 protein: CASSHFSGGLYNEQFF
CDR3 DNA: TGTGCCAGCAGCCATTTCTCCGGGGGATTATACAATGAGCAGTTCTTC

J gene: TRBJ1-1
clone size: once
V gene: TRBV15
D gene: TRBD1
CDR3 protein: CATSRGTTGDEGTEAFF
CDR3 DNA: TGTGCCACCAGCAGAGGGACGACAGGGGACGAGGGCACTGAAGCTTTCTTT

J gene: TRBJ1-2
clone size: -
V gene: TRBV21-1
D gene: -
CDR3 protein: CASSKLGTGGRGGYTF
CDR3 DNA: TGTGCCAGCAGCAAATTGGGGACAGGGGGCCGAGGTGGCTACACCTTC

J gene: TRBJ2-3
clone size: -
V gene: TRBV7-9
D gene: -
CDR3 protein: CASIRADTQYF
CDR3 DNA: TGTGCCAGCATCCGAGCAGATACGCAGTATTTT

J gene: TRBJ1-5
clone size: -
V gene: TRBV19
D gene: -
CDR3 protein: CASRGGDANQPQHF
CDR3 DNA: TGTGCCAGTAGAGGAGGGGACGCAAATCAGCCCCAGCATTTT

J gene: TRBJ1-1
clone size: -
V gene: TRBV13
D gene: -
CDR3 protein: CASQWAGMNTEAFF
CDR3 DNA: TGTGCCAGCCAGTGGGCAGGGATGAACACTGAAGCTTTCTTT

J gene: TRBJ1-1
clone size: -
V gene: TRBV23-1
D gene: -
CDR3 protein: CAGDLRSDTEAFF
CDR3 DNA: TGCGCCGGAGATCTGAGGTCTGACACTGAAGCTTTCTTT

J gene: TRBJ2-7
clone size: -
V gene: TRBV5-4
D gene: TRBD2
CDR3 protein: CASTARGTSGGPYEQYF
CDR3 DNA: TGTGCCAGCACCGCCCGGGGGACTAGCGGGGGCCCCTACGAGCAGTACTTC

J gene: TRBJ2-7
clone size: -
V gene: TRBV4-2
D gene: TRBD2
CDR3 protein: CASSPLAGVLYEQYF
CDR3 DNA: TGTGCCAGCAGCCCCCTAGCGGGGGTCCTCTACGAGCAGTACTTC

J gene: TRBJ1-4
clone size: -
V gene: TRBV21-1
D gene: -
CDR3 protein: CASSKEGTARNEKLFF
CDR3 DNA: TGTGCCAGCAGCAAAGAAGGAACAGCCCGGAATGAAAAACTGTTTTTT

J gene: TRBJ2-1
clone size: -
V gene: TRBV11-3
D gene: TRBD2
CDR3 protein: CASSLGAGGNNEQFF
CDR3 DNA: TGTGCCAGCAGCCTAGGGGCGGGGGGCAACAATGAGCAGTTCTTC

J gene: TRBJ2-7
clone size: -
V gene: TRBV7-9
D gene: -
CDR3 protein: CASSLLPGEYEQYF
CDR3 DNA: TGTGCCAGCAGCTTATTGCCGGGGGAATACGAGCAGTACTTC

J gene: TRBJ2-2
clone size: -
V gene: TRBV5-1
D gene: TRBD1
CDR3 protein: CASSGQGGNTGELFF
CDR3 DNA: TGCGCCAGCAGCGGACAGGGAGGGAACACCGGGGAGCTGTTTTTT

J gene: TRBJ1-1
clone size: -
V gene: TRBV5-1
D gene: TRBD1
CDR3 protein: CASSSPTGGYGTEAFF
CDR3 DNA: TGCGCCAGCAGCTCCCCGACAGGGGGCTACGGGACTGAAGCTTTCTTT

J gene: TRBJ1-3
clone size: once
V gene: TRBV4-3
D gene: -
CDR3 protein: CASSQDADGNTIYF
CDR3 DNA: TGCGCCAGCAGCCAAGACGCGGATGGAAACACCATATATTTT

J gene: TRBJ2-7
clone size: -
V gene: TRBV27
D gene: TRBD2
CDR3 protein: CASRGTSSYEQYF
CDR3 DNA: TGTGCCAGCAGGGGGACTAGCTCCTACGAGCAGTACTTC

J gene: TRBJ1-4
clone size: -
V gene: TRBV27
D gene: -
CDR3 protein: CASSFIGLGDEKLFF
CDR3 DNA: TGTGCCAGCAGTTTTATAGGCCTAGGCGATGAAAAACTGTTTTTT

J gene: TRBJ2-1
clone size: -
V gene: TRBV5-4
D gene: TRBD2
CDR3 protein: CASSLALAGSNEQFF
CDR3 DNA: TGTGCCAGCAGCTTGGCTCTAGCGGGCTCAAATGAGCAGTTCTTC

J gene: TRBJ2-6
clone size: -
V gene: TRBV11-2
D gene: -
CDR3 protein: CASSMRAGDSGANVLTF
CDR3 DNA: TGTGCCAGCAGCATGAGGGCCGGTGACTCTGGGGCCAACGTCCTGACTTTC

J gene: TRBJ1-5
clone size: once
V gene: TRBV29-1
D gene: -
CDR3 protein: CSVQNQPQHF
CDR3 DNA: TGCAGCGTCCAGAATCAGCCCCAGCATTTT

J gene: TRBJ2-7
clone size: -
V gene: TRBV9
D gene: -
CDR3 protein: CASSPRGGHYEQYF
CDR3 DNA: TGTGCCAGCAGCCCCCGCGGGGGACACTACGAGCAGTACTTC

J gene: TRBJ2-2
clone size: -
V gene: TRBV4-2
D gene: TRBD2
CDR3 protein: CASSQDRGTSLTGELFF
CDR3 DNA: TGTGCCAGCAGCCAAGATCGGGGGACTAGCCTGACCGGGGAGCTGTTTTTT

J gene: TRBJ1-4
clone size: -
V gene: TRBV11-3
D gene: -
CDR3 protein: CASSPTGTATEKLFF
CDR3 DNA: TGTGCCAGCAGCCCTACCGGGACTGCAACTGAAAAACTGTTTTTT

J gene: TRBJ2-7
clone size: -
V gene: TRBV7-2
D gene: TRBD2
CDR3 protein: CASSFNLAEAEQYF
CDR3 DNA: TGTGCCAGCAGCTTCAACCTAGCGGAGGCCGAGCAGTACTTC

J gene: TRBJ1-6
clone size: -
V gene: TRBV4-2
D gene: TRBD1
CDR3 protein: CASSPRDSNSPLHF
CDR3 DNA: TGTGCCAGCAGCCCCCGGGACAGTAATTCACCCCTCCACTTT

J gene: TRBJ2-7
clone size: -
V gene: TRBV11-3
D gene: -
CDR3 protein: CASAVQGVYEQYF
CDR3 DNA: TGTGCCAGCGCTGTTCAGGGCGTCTACGAGCAGTACTTC

J gene: TRBJ1-3
clone size: -
V gene: TRBV6-1
D gene: -
CDR3 protein: CASSVRDSASGNTIYF
CDR3 DNA: TGTGCCAGCAGTGTGCGTGACAGCGCCTCTGGAAACACCATATATTTT

J gene: TRBJ1-6
clone size: -
V gene: TRBV7-2
D gene: TRBD1
CDR3 protein: CASTPDRVESSPLHF
CDR3 DNA: TGTGCCAGCACCCCCGACAGGGTGGAGAGTTCACCCCTCCACTTT

J gene: TRBJ2-2
clone size: -
V gene: TRBV10-1
D gene: TRBD1
CDR3 protein: CASSAGTVFTGELFF
CDR3 DNA: TGCGCCAGCAGTGCCGGGACAGTATTCACCGGGGAGCTGTTTTTT

J gene: TRBJ1-1
clone size: -
V gene: TRBV5-1
D gene: TRBD1
CDR3 protein: CASSMGQANTEAFF
CDR3 DNA: TGCGCCAGCAGCATGGGACAGGCGAACACTGAAGCTTTCTTT

J gene: TRBJ2-3
clone size: -
V gene: TRBV6-5
D gene: TRBD2
CDR3 protein: CASSHYGGAGDTQYF
CDR3 DNA: TGTGCCAGCAGTCACTACGGGGGGGCCGGAGATACGCAGTATTTT

J gene: TRBJ2-1
clone size: -
V gene: TRBV7-2
D gene: -
CDR3 protein: CASTPSSVNEQFF
CDR3 DNA: TGTGCCAGCACCCCTTCTAGCGTCAATGAGCAGTTCTTC

J gene: TRBJ2-7
clone size: -
V gene: TRBV9
D gene: -
CDR3 protein: CASSVEDGSSYEQYF
CDR3 DNA: TGTGCCAGCAGCGTAGAAGACGGGAGCTCCTACGAGCAGTACTTC

J gene: TRBJ1-2
clone size: -
V gene: TRBV4-1
D gene: -
CDR3 protein: CASSPEGGYGYTF
CDR3 DNA: TGCGCCAGCAGCCCAGAGGGGGGCTATGGCTACACCTTC

J gene: TRBJ1-1
clone size: -
V gene: TRBV27
D gene: TRBD1
CDR3 protein: CASSLSIGGETEAFF
CDR3 DNA: TGTGCCAGCAGTTTATCGATAGGGGGCGAAACTGAAGCTTTCTTT

J gene: TRBJ2-6
clone size: -
V gene: TRBV30
D gene: -
CDR3 protein: CAWSAGTGANVLTF
CDR3 DNA: TGTGCCTGGAGTGCAGGGACTGGGGCCAACGTCCTGACTTTC

J gene: TRBJ1-5
clone size: -
V gene: TRBV19
D gene: -
CDR3 protein: CASSPPRELLNQPQHF
CDR3 DNA: TGTGCCAGTAGCCCTCCAAGGGAGCTCTTAAATCAGCCCCAGCATTTT

J gene: TRBJ1-2
clone size: -
V gene: TRBV7-2
D gene: TRBD1
CDR3 protein: CASSTQTGQGAGYGYTF
CDR3 DNA: TGTGCCAGCAGCACACAAACGGGACAGGGGGCTGGTTATGGCTACACCTTC

J gene: TRBJ1-2
clone size: -
V gene: TRBV6-5
D gene: -
CDR3 protein: CASSYSTQGRGYTF
CDR3 DNA: TGTGCCAGCAGTTACTCGACGCAGGGGCGCGGCTACACCTTC

J gene: TRBJ1-2
clone size: -
V gene: TRBV6-1
D gene: TRBD1
CDR3 protein: CASSERNRDRTNGNYGYTF
CDR3 DNA: TGTGCCAGCAGTGAGAGAAACCGGGACAGGACGAATGGAAACTATGGCTACACCTTC

J gene: TRBJ1-6
clone size: -
V gene: TRBV30
D gene: -
CDR3 protein: CALGGFRSYNSPLHF
CDR3 DNA: TGTGCCTTGGGGGGGTTTAGGTCCTATAATTCACCCCTCCACTTT

J gene: TRBJ1-1
clone size: few
V gene: TRBV7-3
D gene: -
CDR3 protein: CASSLLGGGTEAFF
CDR3 DNA: TGTGCCAGCAGCTTACTCGGGGGAGGGACTGAAGCTTTCTTT

J gene: TRBJ1-1
clone size: once
V gene: TRBV7-2
D gene: TRBD1
CDR3 protein: CASSLTGGPEAFF
CDR3 DNA: TGTGCCAGCAGCTTAACAGGGGGCCCTGAAGCTTTCTTT

J gene: TRBJ1-1
clone size: -
V gene: TRBV7-2
D gene: TRBD1
CDR3 protein: CASSVDRVRGNTEAFF
CDR3 DNA: TGTGCCAGCAGCGTAGACAGGGTACGCGGGAACACTGAAGCTTTCTTT

J gene: TRBJ2-3
clone size: -
V gene: TRBV7-3
D gene: TRBD2
CDR3 protein: CASSLMVAGGTDTQYF
CDR3 DNA: TGTGCCAGCAGCTTAATGGTAGCGGGGGGCACAGATACGCAGTATTTT

J gene: TRBJ1-2
clone size: -
V gene: TRBV2
D gene: TRBD1
CDR3 protein: CASSGYRQGANYGYTF
CDR3 DNA: TGTGCCAGCAGCGGGTATAGACAGGGGGCTAACTATGGCTACACCTTC

J gene: TRBJ2-7
clone size: few
V gene: TRBV12-5
D gene: TRBD1
CDR3 protein: CASATHPGQGVYEQYF
CDR3 DNA: TGTGCTAGTGCCACGCATCCAGGACAGGGGGTCTACGAGCAGTACTTC

J gene: TRBJ1-2
clone size: -
V gene: TRBV6-4
D gene: -
CDR3 protein: CASSDSASGLNYGYTF
CDR3 DNA: TGTGCCAGCAGTGACTCAGCGAGCGGGTTGAACTATGGCTACACCTTC

J gene: TRBJ2-3
clone size: -
V gene: TRBV5-1
D gene: -
CDR3 protein: CASSLDRGGTQYF
CDR3 DNA: TGCGCCAGCAGCTTGGATAGGGGAGGTACGCAGTATTTT

J gene: TRBJ1-1
clone size: -
V gene: TRBV7-9
D gene: -
CDR3 protein: CASSREENTEAFF
CDR3 DNA: TGTGCCAGCAGCCGTGAGGAGAACACTGAAGCTTTCTTT

J gene: TRBJ1-5
clone size: -
V gene: TRBV11-3
D gene: TRBD1
CDR3 protein: CASSLRQGVNQPQHF
CDR3 DNA: TGTGCCAGCAGCTTACGACAGGGGGTCAATCAGCCCCAGCATTTT

J gene: TRBJ2-1
clone size: -
V gene: TRBV12-5
D gene: -
CDR3 protein: CASGFPYRSSYNEQFF
CDR3 DNA: TGTGCTAGTGGTTTTCCTTACCGGAGCTCCTACAATGAGCAGTTCTTC

J gene: TRBJ2-1
clone size: -
V gene: TRBV6-5
D gene: TRBD1
CDR3 protein: CASKGQAISYNEQFF
CDR3 DNA: TGTGCCAGCAAGGGACAGGCGATCTCCTACAATGAGCAGTTCTTC

J gene: TRBJ1-6
clone size: -
V gene: TRBV4-1
D gene: -
CDR3 protein: CASSPSESSYNSPLHF
CDR3 DNA: TGCGCCAGCAGCCCAAGTGAGAGCTCCTATAATTCACCCCTCCACTTT

J gene: TRBJ1-1
clone size: once
V gene: TRBV5-8
D gene: -
CDR3 protein: CASSLVPDTEAFF
CDR3 DNA: TGTGCCAGCAGCTTGGTCCCAGACACTGAAGCTTTCTTT

J gene: TRBJ1-4
clone size: -
V gene: TRBV5-6
D gene: -
CDR3 protein: CASSAGEINEKLFF
CDR3 DNA: TGTGCCAGCAGCGCGGGGGAGATTAATGAAAAACTGTTTTTT